This T cell receptor beta chain appears in the sequencing data of a study of T cell changes during pregnancy in multiple sclerosis. Repertoires were generated with immunoSEQ multiplex PCR, while TCRdb's copy carries only in-frame clones and drops some. This table holds around 110,000 clones, roughly nine tenths found once. This CDR3 comprises 15 residues. CDR1 and CDR2 (germline): SNHLY, FYNNEI. Trimming at V came to 3 bases and at J to 11 bases, leaving 15 bases not matched to a gene. The chain employs TRBV2 and TRBJ1-1; TRBD1 agrees at 7 bases. This specimen was peripheral blood, taken before pregnancy. The clonotype comes from a female donor with multiple sclerosis, enrolled in a pregnancy study. The CDR3 region has the DNA TGTGCCAGCAGTGAGGGATTGAGGGGGCTAAGAATGGCTTTCTTT. Residues: CASSEGLRGLRMAFF.